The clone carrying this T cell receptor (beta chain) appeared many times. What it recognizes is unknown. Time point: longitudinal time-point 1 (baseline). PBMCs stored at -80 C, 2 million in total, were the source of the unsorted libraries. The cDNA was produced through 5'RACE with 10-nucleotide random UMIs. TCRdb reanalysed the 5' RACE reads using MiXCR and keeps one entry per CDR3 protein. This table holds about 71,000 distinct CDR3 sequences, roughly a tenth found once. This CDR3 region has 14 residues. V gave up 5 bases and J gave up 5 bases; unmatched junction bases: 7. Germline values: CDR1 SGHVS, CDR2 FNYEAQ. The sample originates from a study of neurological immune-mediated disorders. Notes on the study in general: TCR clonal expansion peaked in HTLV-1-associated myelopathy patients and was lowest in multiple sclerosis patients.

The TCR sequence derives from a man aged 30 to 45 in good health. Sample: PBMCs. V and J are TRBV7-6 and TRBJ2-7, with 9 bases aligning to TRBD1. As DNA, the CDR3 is TGTGCCAGCAGCCCAGGGACAGGGATCCACGAGCAGTACTTC. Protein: CASSPGTGIHEQYF.